The 18 T cell receptor beta chains below were found in one sample sequenced in a study of OX40 agonist ivuxolimab in advanced cancers. TCRdb keeps only in-frame clones here, not all; method: immunoSEQ multiplex PCR. The sample has approximately 82,000 clones, over 80% seen once. This specimen was CD4+ or CD8+ T cells sorted from blood, taken in a trial of the OX40 agonist ivuxolimab. These receptors were obtained from an adult with an advanced solid tumor such as melanoma, head and neck, liver or kidney cancer.

The chain links TRBV9 to TRBJ1-3; no clear D gene. Germline V gives CDR1 SGDLS, CDR2 YYNGEE. The V gene lost 0 bases and the J gene lost 3 bases, with 13 bases spanning the gap. The CDR3 loop spans 16 amino acids. Here the CDR3 DNA reads TGTGCCAGCAGCGTAGATCCGGGGATGAATGGAAACACCATATATTTT. Its protein is CASSVDPGMNGNTIYF.

The chain has TRBV7-9 and TRBJ2-1, with 7 bases aligning to TRBD1. The CDR3 length is 13 residues. From germline, CDR1 is SEHNR and CDR2 FQNEAQ (reference sequence). J lost 9 bases, V lost 4 bases, and 6 bases had no gene match. CDR3 DNA sequence: TGTGCCAGCAGCTCCACCGGACAGGTTGAGCAGTTCTTC. Protein: CASSSTGQVEQFF.

The chain joins TRBV18 to TRBJ1-1; D is uncertain. V gave up 0 bases and J gave up 3 bases, with 5 bases separating them. The germline V gene has CDR1 KGHSH and CDR2 LQKENI. This CDR3 contains 13 residues. The CDR3 loop reads CASSPPGDTEAFF. The CDR3 DNA reads as TGTGCCAGCTCACCACCGGGAGACACTGAAGCTTTCTTT.

The chain uses TRBV11-1 and TRBJ2-3; no clear D. Per germline, CDR1 SGHAT and CDR2 FQDESV (reference sequence). Trimming removed 5 bases from V and 5 bases from J, with 23 bases in between. The CDR3 is made up of 17 amino acids. For the CDR3, the DNA is TGTGCCAGCAGCCCACCAAGGGTCTTCCATGGTCAAGATACGCAGTATTTT. Translation gives CASSPPRVFHGQDTQYF. The full variable domain, with the rest looked up from reference TRBV11-1 and TRBJ2-3, is EAEVAQSPRYKITEKSQAVAFWCDPISGHATLYWYRQILGQGPELLVQFQDESVVDDSQLPKDRFSAERLKGVDSTLKIQPAELGDSAMYLCASSPPRVFHGQDTQYFGPGTRLTVL.

The chain links TRBV2 to TRBJ2-3, with unresolved D. The CDR3 loop spans 14 amino acids. Trimming stripped 7 bases from V and 0 bases from J, with 11 bases between. CDR1 and CDR2 from the germline V gene are SNHLY and FYNNEI. The CDR3 bases are TGTGCCAGCAAGCAGGTGATTAGCACAGATACGCAGTATTTT. This translates into CASKQVISTDTQYF.

The chain links TRBV7-6 to TRBJ2-7, with TRBD2 matching 7 bases. This CDR3 spans 13 amino acids. Germline V CDR1 and CDR2: SGHVS, FNYEAQ. V lost 4 bases to trimming and J lost 6 bases; unmatched junction nucleotides: 6. The CDR3 region has the DNA TGTGCCAGCAGCTCCTTCACGGGGGGCGAGCAGTACTTC. Translation gives CASSSFTGGEQYF.

The gene calls are TRBV4-3 and TRBJ2-3; 12 positions match TRBD1. Losses at the gene ends were 4 bases for V and 7 bases for J; bases not matched to a gene: 15. The CDR3 extends over 18 amino acids. Germline V gene data show CDR1 as LGHNA and CDR2 as YSLEER. The CDR3 DNA is TGCGCCAGCAGCCTGTTCCTCCCGGGGACAGGGGGCGCAAATACGCAGTATTTT. Translating it yields CASSLFLPGTGGANTQYF.

This chain's CDR3 is CASSVGTSGVLEQYF. CDR3 bases: TGTGCCAGCAGCGTAGGGACTAGCGGGGTGTTAGAGCAGTACTTC. The V call is TRBV28, the J call TRBJ2-7; TRBD2 agrees at 13 bases. The length of the CDR3 is 15 residues. V shed 6 bases and J 7 bases; nucleotides not matched to a gene: 9. Looked up from germline, CDR1 is MDHEN and CDR2 is SYDVKM.

The chain employs TRBV5-1 and TRBJ2-7; 10 positions agree with TRBD1. The CDR3 contains 17 residues. Germline V gene sequence: CDR1 SGHRS, CDR2 YFSETQ. V was pared by 4 bases and J by 6 bases, with 16 bases of the junction left unmatched. CDR3 loop: CASSQTTGGDDLIEQYF. CDR3 coding DNA: TGCGCCAGCAGCCAAACGACAGGGGGCGACGACCTTATCGAGCAGTACTTC.

The chain joins TRBV4-2 to TRBJ1-2; 9 nucleotides match TRBD1. This CDR3 has 13 residues. V lost 3 bases and J lost 6; bases outside the gene matches: 2. Germline loops: CDR1 LGHNA, CDR2 YNFKEQ. The CDR3 nucleotides are TGTGCCAGCAGCCAGACAGGGGGAAATGGCTACACCTTC. It translates to CASSQTGGNGYTF.

The J gene is TRBJ1-2, the V gene TRBV19; 12 nucleotides agree with TRBD1. V lost 6 bases to trimming and J lost 0 bases; unmatched junction nucleotides: 11. Germline lookup yields CDR1 LNHDA and CDR2 SQIVND (reference sequence). This CDR3 is 18 amino acids long. The CDR3 coding sequence is TGTGCCAGTAGGGCCGGGACAGGGGGCATGTTGGCTAACTATGGCTACACCTTC. Its protein product is CASRAGTGGMLANYGYTF.

The chain employs TRBV30 and TRBJ1-3; D possibly corresponds to TRBD1 (5 bases). Trimming removed 3 bases at V and 0 bases at J, with 15 bases between. The CDR3 runs to 16 residues. CDR1 and CDR2 from the germline V gene are GTSNPN and SVGIG (reference sequence). CDR3 loop: CAWSEGTLFSGNTIYF. The CDR3 DNA sequence: TGTGCCTGGAGCGAGGGGACCCTATTCTCTGGAAACACCATATATTTT. The full variable domain, its missing parts supplied by reference TRBV30 and TRBJ1-3, is SQTIHQWPATLVQPVGSPLSLECTVEGTSNPNLYWYRQAAGRGLQLLFYSVGIGQISSEVPQNLSASRPQDRQFILSSKKLLLSDSGFYLCAWSEGTLFSGNTIYFGEGSWLTVV.

The chain links TRBV30 to TRBJ1-5; a weak D match, TRBD1 (5 bases). The CDR3 totals 13 residues. V was pared by 4 bases and J by 5 bases, with 12 bases between. Germline lookup yields CDR1 GTSNPN and CDR2 SVGIG (reference sequence). The CDR3 bases are TGTGCCTGGACCCGCCAGGGCGATCAGCCCCAGCATTTT. Residues: CAWTRQGDQPQHF.

The J gene is TRBJ2-1, the V gene TRBV5-4; TRBD1 matches 8 bases. Trimming took 4 bases from V and 10 from J; bases not matched to a gene: 7. The CDR3 loop spans 13 amino acids. CDR1 is SGHNT, CDR2 YYREEE, per germline (reference sequence). CDR3 loop: CASSLWTGREQFF. The DNA for the CDR3 is TGTGCCAGCAGCCTATGGACAGGGCGGGAGCAGTTCTTC.

The chain carries TRBV9 and TRBJ2-2; D possibly uses TRBD1 or TRBD2 (5 bases each). The CDR3 length is 14 residues. Per germline, CDR1 SGDLS and CDR2 YYNGEE. The V gene lost 3 bases and the J gene lost 4 bases, with 10 bases spanning the gap. The CDR3 spells CASSADGGTGELFF. CDR3 DNA sequence: TGTGCCAGCAGCGCCGATGGGGGCACCGGGGAGCTGTTTTTT.

This clone turned up a few times. This sequence joins TRBV18 and TRBJ2-2; D is unresolved. The length of the CDR3 is 17 residues. V lost 0 bases to trimming and J lost 0 bases, with 11 bases between them. The germline CDR1 and CDR2 sequences are KGHSH and LQKENI. For the CDR3, the DNA is TGTGCCAGCTCACCACCGGTTGCCGGCGCGAACACCGGGGAGCTGTTTTTT. Its protein is CASSPPVAGANTGELFF.

CDR3 nucleotides: TGTGCCAGCAGCACGACCGGGACCCCAACAGGTACAGATACGCAGTATTTT. Residues: CASSTTGTPTGTDTQYF. J is TRBJ2-3 and V is TRBV7-2, with D possibly being TRBD1 or TRBD2 (5 bases each). Trimming took off 5 bases at V and 3 bases at J, with 21 bases between the two ends. Germline CDR1 SGHTA, CDR2 FQGNSA. The CDR3 loop spans 17 amino acids.

The CDR3 spells CASSTGLVDQPQHF. The DNA for the CDR3 is TGCGCCAGCAGTACAGGTTTAGTAGATCAGCCCCAGCATTTT. The V call is TRBV4-1, the J call TRBJ1-5; tentative D call: TRBD1 (5 bases). The CDR3 runs 14 residues. The V end lost 6 bases, the J end lost 5 bases, and 14 bases lay between the germline ends. Germline V gives CDR1 MGHRA, CDR2 YSYEKL.